This TCR beta chain was obtained from a study of OX40 agonist ivuxolimab in advanced cancers. About the research overall: Of mixed ages from roughly 23 to 85 and averaging about 60 years, the group was around 78% male.

Germline V gene sequence: CDR1 LNHDA, CDR2 SQIVND (reference sequence). Trimming left V 1 base short and J 1 base short, with 8 bases between. This CDR3 contains 15 residues. Repertoires were generated with immunoSEQ multiplex PCR, while TCRdb's copy carries only in-frame clones and drops some. The sample records about 20,000 clones, around four fifths being singletons. The clonotype comes from an adult with an advanced solid tumor such as melanoma, head and neck, liver or kidney cancer. The genes are TRBV19 and TRBJ1-5, with unresolved D. Sample: CD4+ or CD8+ T cells sorted from blood, taken in a trial of the OX40 agonist ivuxolimab. CDR3: CASSIAWESNQPQHF. For the CDR3, the DNA is TGTGCCAGTAGTATAGCTTGGGAAAGCAATCAGCCCCAGCATTTT.